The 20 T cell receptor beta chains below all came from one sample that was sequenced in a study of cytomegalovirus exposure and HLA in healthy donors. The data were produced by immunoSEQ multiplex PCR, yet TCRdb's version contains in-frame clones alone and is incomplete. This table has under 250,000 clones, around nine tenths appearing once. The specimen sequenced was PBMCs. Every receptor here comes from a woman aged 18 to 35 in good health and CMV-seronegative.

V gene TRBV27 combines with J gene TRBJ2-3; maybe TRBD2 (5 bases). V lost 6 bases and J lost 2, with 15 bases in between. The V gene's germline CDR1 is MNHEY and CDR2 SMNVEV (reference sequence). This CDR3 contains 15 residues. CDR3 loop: CASRLGVVTTDTQYF. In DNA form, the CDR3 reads TGTGCCAGCAGACTAGGAGTGGTTACCACAGATACGCAGTATTTT.

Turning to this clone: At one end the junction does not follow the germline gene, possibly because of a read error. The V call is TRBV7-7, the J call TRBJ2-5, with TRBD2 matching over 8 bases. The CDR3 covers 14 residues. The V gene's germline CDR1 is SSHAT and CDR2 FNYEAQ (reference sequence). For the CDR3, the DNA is TGTGCTAGCAGCTTAGGAAGCGGGAGAGAGACCCAGTACTTC. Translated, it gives CASSLGSGRETQYF.

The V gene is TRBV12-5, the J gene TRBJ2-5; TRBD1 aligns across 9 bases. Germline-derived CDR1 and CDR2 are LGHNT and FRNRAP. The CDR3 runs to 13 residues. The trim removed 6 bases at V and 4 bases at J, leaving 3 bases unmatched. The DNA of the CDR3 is TGTGCTAGTGGCTTGACAGGGGGAGAGACCCAGTACTTC. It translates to CASGLTGGETQYF. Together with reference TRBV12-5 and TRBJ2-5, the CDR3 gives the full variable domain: DARVTQTPRHKVTEMGQEVTMRCQPILGHNTVFWYRQTMMQGLELLAYFRNRAPLDDSGMPKDRFSAEMPDATLATLKIQPSEPRDSAVYFCASGLTGGETQYFGPGTRLLVL.

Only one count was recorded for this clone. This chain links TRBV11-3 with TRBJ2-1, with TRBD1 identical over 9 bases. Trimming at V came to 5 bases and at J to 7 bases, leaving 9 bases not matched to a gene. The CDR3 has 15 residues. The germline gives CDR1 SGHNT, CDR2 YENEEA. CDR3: CASSKQGAATNEQFF. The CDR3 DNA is TGTGCCAGCAGCAAACAGGGGGCCGCAACTAATGAGCAGTTCTTC.

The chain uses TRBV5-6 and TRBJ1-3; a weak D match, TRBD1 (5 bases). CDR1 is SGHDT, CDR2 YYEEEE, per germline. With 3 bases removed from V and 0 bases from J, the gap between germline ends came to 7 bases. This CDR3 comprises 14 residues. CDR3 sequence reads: CASSSTDSGNTIYF. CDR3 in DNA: TGTGCCAGCAGCTCGACAGACTCTGGAAACACCATATATTTT.

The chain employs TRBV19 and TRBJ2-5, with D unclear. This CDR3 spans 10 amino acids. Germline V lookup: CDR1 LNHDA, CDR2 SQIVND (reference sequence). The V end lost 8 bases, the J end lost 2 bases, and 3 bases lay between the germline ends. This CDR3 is CASQQETQYF. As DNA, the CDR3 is TGTGCCAGTCAGCAAGAGACCCAGTACTTC.

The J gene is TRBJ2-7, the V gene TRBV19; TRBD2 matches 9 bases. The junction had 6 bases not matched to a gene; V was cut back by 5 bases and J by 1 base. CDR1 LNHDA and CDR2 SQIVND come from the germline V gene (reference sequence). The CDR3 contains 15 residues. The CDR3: CASSQGLAPSYEQYF. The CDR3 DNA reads TGTGCCAGTAGTCAAGGACTAGCGCCTTCCTACGAGCAGTACTTC.

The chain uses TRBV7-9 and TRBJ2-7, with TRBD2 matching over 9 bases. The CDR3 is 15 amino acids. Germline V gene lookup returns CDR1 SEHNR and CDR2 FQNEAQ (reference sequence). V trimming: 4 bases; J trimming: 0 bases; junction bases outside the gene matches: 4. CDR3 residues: CASSWSSGASYEQYF. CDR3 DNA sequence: TGTGCCAGCAGCTGGTCTAGCGGGGCCTCCTACGAGCAGTACTTC. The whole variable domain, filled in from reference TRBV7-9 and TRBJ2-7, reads DTGVSQNPRHKITKRGQNVTFRCDPISEHNRLYWYRQTLGQGPEFLTYFQNEAQLEKSRLLSDRFSAERPKGSFSTLEIQRTEQGDSAMYLCASSWSSGASYEQYFGPGTRLTVT.

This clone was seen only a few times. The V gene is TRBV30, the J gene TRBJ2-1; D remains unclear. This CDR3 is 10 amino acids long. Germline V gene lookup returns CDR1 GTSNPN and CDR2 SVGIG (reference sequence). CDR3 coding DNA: TGTGCGCGAGCCTACAATGAGCAGTTCTTC. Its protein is CARAYNEQFF.

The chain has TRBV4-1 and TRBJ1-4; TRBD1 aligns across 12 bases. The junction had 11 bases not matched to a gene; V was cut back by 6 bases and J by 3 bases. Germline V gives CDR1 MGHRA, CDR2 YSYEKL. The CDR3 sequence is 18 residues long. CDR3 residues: CASRQAGTGGPANEKLFF. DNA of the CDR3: TGCGCCAGCAGACAGGCCGGGACAGGGGGCCCCGCTAATGAAAAACTGTTTTTT.

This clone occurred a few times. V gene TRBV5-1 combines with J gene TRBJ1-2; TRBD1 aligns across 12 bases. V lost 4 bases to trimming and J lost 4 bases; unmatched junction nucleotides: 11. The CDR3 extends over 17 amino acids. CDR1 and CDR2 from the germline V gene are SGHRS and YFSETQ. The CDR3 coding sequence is TGCGCCAGCAGCCCAGGGACAGGGGGCACCCCCCGCTATGGCTACACCTTC. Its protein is CASSPGTGGTPRYGYTF.

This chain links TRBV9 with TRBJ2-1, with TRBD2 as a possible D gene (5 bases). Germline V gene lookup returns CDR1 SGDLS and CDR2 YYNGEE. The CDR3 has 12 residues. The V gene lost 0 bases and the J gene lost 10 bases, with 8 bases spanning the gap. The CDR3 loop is CASSVGLTEQFF. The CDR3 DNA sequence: TGTGCCAGCAGCGTAGGACTAACGGAGCAGTTCTTC.

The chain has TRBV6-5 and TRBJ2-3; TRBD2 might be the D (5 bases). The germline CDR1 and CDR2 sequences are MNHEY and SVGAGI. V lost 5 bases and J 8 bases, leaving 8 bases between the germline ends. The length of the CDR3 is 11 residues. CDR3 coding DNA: TGTGCCAGCAGTAGTGCGGGTACGCAGTATTTT. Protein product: CASSSAGTQYF.

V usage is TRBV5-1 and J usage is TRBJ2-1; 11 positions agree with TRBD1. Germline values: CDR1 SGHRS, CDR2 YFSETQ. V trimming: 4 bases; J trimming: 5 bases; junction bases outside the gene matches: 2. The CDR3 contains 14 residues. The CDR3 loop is CASSLGQGDNEQFF. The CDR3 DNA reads TGCGCCAGCAGCCTGGGACAGGGGGACAATGAGCAGTTCTTC.

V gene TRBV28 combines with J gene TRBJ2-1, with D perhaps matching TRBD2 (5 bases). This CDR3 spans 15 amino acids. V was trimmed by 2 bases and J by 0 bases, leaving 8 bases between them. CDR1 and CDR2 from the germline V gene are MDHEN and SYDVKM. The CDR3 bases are TGTGCCAGCAGTTTAATGGGGAGCTCCTACAATGAGCAGTTCTTC. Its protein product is CASSLMGSSYNEQFF.

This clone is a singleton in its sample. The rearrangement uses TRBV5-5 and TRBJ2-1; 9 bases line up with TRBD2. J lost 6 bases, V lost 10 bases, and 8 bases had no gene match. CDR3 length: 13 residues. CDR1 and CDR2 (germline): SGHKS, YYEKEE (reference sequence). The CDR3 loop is CAGGVAGVNEQFF. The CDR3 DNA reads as TGTGCCGGCGGGGTAGCGGGAGTCAATGAGCAGTTCTTC.

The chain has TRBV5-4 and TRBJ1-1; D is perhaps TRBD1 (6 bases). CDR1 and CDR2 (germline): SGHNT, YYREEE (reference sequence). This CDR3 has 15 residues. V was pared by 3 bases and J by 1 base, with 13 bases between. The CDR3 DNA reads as TGTGCCAGCAGCTCCCGGGACACGAAGAACACTGAAGCTTTCTTT. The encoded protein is CASSSRDTKNTEAFF.

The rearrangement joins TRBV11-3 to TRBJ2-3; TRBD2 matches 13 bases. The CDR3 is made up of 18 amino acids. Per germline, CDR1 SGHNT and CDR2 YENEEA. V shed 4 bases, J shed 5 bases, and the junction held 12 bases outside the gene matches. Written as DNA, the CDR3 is TGTGCCAGCAGCTCCAGGACTAGCGGGAGTGATGCACAAGATACGCAGTATTTT. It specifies CASSSRTSGSDAQDTQYF.

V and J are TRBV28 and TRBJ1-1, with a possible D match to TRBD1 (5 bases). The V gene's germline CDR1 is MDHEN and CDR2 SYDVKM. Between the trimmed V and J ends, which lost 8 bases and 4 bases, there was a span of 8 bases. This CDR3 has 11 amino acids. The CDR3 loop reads CASPGGTEAFF. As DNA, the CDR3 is TGTGCCAGCCCGGGGGGCACTGAAGCTTTCTTT.

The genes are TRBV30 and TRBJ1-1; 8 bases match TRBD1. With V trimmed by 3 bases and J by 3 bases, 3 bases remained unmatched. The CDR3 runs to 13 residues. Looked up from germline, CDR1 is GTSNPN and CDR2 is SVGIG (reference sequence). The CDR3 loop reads CAWRYRGDTEAFF. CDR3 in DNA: TGTGCCTGGAGATACAGGGGGGACACTGAAGCTTTCTTT. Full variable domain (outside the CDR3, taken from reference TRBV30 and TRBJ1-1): SQTIHQWPATLVQPVGSPLSLECTVEGTSNPNLYWYRQAAGRGLQLLFYSVGIGQISSEVPQNLSASRPQDRQFILSSKKLLLSDSGFYLCAWRYRGDTEAFFGQGTRLTVV.